This is a list of T cell receptor beta chains from one sample in a study of T cell responses to AZD1222 COVID-19 vaccine. Sequencing was performed with immunoSEQ multiplex PCR; in TCRdb, only in-frame clones are kept and a portion is missing. The sample has approximately 80,000 clones; 70% to 90% are singletons. The sample was peripheral blood, taken 28 days after the second AZD1222 dose. These receptors all come from an adult who received the AZD1222 COVID-19 vaccine. Each CDR3 is given without its conserved first and last residue. A row's size may be missing; if present it is once, few, many or a size class.

clone_size v_call cdr3_aa
NA TRBV6-1 ASSVGTGAKYSNQPQH
NA TRBV3-1/TRBV3-2 ASSRDRNYWGYT
NA TRBV7-9 ASSSTNTDYGYT
NA TRBV28 ASRAETGGFYEQY
NA TRBV6-5 ASSYTGGEAF
NA TRBV5-4 ASSSPFRLAGGTDTQY
NA TRBV6-1 ASSEGDQNTEAF
NA TRBV6-6 ASSSSAYGYT
NA TRBV5-5 ASSLLGESSYNEQF
NA TRBV7-2 ASSLARAKGTAHPRETQY
NA TRBV28 ASSSPLGETQY
NA TRBV6-1 ASSEAGTGGYEQY
NA TRBV18 ASQLGMNTEAF
once TRBV28 ASKGDSWAAGELF
NA TRBV9 ASSVGQGTDTQY
NA TRBV7-9 ASSLAGAYNEQF
NA TRBV19 ASRALGSNYGYT
NA TRBV4-1 ASSQDPTGGLDGYT
NA TRBV5-1 ASSLGLAGGYYNEQF
once TRBV10-3 AISESKGRSSYNSPLH
NA TRBV3-1/TRBV3-2 ASSQDSTGSGGYT
few TRBV6-5 ASRLRDLSYNEQF
NA TRBV4-2 ASSQDSGEAYEQY
NA TRBV10-3 AISESQGSSYEQY
once TRBV13 ASSPGRGPPLYEQY
NA TRBV18 ASSPRPGDTQY
NA TRBV29-1 SVVPNTEAF
NA TRBV19 ASSIGGTESNEQF
NA TRBV7-9 ASSLGPAGFNTGELF
NA TRBV18 ASSPELAGPPSEQY
once TRBV28 ASQEVGYGYT
NA TRBV6-5 ASSSGTGGFYGYT
once TRBV7-9 AGALGGDTEAF
NA TRBV11-3 ASSRQGTTGLDEQF
NA TRBV6-5 ATNSQGTGELF
once TRBV21-1 ASSKALHGGYT
NA TRBV11-2 ASSGRDTAKGQF
NA TRBV11-2 ASSSQGVPNEKLF
NA TRBV19 ASTGDRRTTNYGYT
NA TRBV18 ASSPRSTLGYEQY
NA TRBV7-8 ASSLARWTGKGNTEAF
NA TRBV30 AWSVVSFNTGELF